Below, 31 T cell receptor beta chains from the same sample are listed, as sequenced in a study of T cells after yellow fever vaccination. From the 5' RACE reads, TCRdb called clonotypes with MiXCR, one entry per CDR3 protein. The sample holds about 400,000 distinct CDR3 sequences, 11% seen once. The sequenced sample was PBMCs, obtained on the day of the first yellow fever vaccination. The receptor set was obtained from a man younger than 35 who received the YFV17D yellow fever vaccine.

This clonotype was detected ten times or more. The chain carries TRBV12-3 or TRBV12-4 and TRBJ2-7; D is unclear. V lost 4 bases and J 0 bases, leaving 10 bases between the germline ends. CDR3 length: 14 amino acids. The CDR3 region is CASSSGRSSYEQYF. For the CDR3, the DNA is TGTGCCAGCAGTTCGGGTCGGAGCTCCTACGAGCAGTACTTC.

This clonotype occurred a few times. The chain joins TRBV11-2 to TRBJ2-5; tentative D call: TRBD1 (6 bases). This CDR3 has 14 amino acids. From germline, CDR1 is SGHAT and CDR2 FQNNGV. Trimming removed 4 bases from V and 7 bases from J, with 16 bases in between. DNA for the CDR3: TGTGCCAGCAGCTCAAACAGGGATGTGGTGACCCAGTACTTC. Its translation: CASSSNRDVVTQYF.

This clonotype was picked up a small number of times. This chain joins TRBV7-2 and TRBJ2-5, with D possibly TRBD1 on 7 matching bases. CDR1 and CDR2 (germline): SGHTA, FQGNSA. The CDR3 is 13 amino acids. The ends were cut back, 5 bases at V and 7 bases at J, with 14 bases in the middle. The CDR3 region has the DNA TGTGCCAGCAGCCAGGGGGGCTTCGTGACCCAGTACTTC. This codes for CASSQGGFVTQYF.

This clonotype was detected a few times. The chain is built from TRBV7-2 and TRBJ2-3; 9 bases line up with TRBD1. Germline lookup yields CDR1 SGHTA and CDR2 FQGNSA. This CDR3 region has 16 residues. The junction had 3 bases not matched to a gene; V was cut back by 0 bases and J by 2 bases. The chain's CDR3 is CASSLARTGVTDTQYF. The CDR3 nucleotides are TGTGCCAGCAGCTTAGCGCGGACAGGGGTCACAGATACGCAGTATTTT.

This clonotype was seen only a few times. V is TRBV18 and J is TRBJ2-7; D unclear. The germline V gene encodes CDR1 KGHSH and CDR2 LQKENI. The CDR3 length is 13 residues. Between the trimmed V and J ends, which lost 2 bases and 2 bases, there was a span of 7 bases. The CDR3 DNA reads TGTGCCAGCTCACCATCACCTACCTACGAGCAGTACGTC. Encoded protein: CASSPSPTYEQYV.

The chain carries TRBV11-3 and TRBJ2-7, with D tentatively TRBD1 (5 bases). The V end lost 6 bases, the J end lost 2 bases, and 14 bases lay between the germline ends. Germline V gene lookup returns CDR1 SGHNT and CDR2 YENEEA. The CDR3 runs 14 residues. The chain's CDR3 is CASSLGQVTYEQYV. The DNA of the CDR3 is TGTGCCAGCAGTTTGGGGCAGGTCACCTACGAGCAGTACGTC.

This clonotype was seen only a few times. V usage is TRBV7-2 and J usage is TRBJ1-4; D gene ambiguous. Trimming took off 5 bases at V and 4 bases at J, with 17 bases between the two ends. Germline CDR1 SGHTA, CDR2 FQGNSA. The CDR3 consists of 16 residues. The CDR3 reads CASSPHQTRLNEKLFF. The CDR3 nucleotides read TGTGCCAGCAGCCCACACCAGACACGGCTTAATGAAAAACTGTTTTTT. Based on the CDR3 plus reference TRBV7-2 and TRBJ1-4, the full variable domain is GAGVSQSPSNKVTEKGKDVELRCDPISGHTALYWYRQSLGQGLEFLIYFQGNSAPDKSGLPSDRFSAERTGGSVSTLTIQRTQQEDSAVYLCASSPHQTRLNEKLFFGSGTQLSVL.

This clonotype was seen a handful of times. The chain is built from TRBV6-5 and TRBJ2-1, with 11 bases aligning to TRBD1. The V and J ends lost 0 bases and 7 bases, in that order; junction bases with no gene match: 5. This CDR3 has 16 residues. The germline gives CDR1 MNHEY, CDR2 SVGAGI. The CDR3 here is CASSYSGTGGLNEQFF. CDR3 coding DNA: TGTGCCAGCAGTTACTCGGGGACAGGGGGGCTTAATGAGCAGTTCTTC.

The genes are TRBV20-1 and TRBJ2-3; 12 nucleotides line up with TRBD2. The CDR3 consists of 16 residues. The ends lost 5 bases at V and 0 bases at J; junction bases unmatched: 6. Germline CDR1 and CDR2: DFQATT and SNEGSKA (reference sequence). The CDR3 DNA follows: TGCAGTGCTGGTAGGCTAGCGGGGGGGAGCACAGATACGCAGTATTTT. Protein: CSAGRLAGGSTDTQYF.

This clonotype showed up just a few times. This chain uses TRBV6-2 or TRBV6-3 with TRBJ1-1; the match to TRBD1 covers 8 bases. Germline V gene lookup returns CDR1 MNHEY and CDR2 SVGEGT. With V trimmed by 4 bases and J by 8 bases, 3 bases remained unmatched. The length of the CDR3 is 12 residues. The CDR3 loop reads CASSWGTGEAFF. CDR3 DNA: TGTGCCAGCAGTTGGGGGACAGGCGAAGCTTTCTTT.

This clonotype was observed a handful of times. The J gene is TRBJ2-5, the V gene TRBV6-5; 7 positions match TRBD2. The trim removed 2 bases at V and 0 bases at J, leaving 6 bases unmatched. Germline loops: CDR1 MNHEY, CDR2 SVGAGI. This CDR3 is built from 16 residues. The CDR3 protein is CASSYTAGENQETQYF. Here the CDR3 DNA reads TGTGCCAGCAGTTACACTGCGGGGGAGAACCAAGAGACCCAGTACTTC.

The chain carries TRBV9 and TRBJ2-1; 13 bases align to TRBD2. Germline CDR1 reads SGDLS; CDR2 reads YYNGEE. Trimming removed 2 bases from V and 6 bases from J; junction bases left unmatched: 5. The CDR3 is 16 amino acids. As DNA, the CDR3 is TGTGCCAGCAGCGTCTCGGGACTAGCGGGGTTCAATGAGCAGTTCTTC. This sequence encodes CASSVSGLAGFNEQFF.

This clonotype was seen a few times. CDR3 sequence: CASSQDLEGTLANEQFF. DNA of the CDR3: TGTGCCAGCAGCCAAGATCTCGAAGGGACTCTCGCCAATGAGCAGTTCTTC. The chain has TRBV3-1 and TRBJ2-1; maybe TRBD2 (6 bases). Germline CDR1 LGHDT, CDR2 YNNKEL (reference sequence). The CDR3 has 17 residues. V was cut by 0 bases and J by 6 bases, with 18 bases left in between.

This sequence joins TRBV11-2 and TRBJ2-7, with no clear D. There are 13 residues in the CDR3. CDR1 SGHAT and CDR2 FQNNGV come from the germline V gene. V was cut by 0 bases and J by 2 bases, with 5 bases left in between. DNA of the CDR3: TGTGCCAGCAGCTTAGAAGGGACCTACGAGCAGTACGTC. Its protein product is CASSLEGTYEQYV.

As DNA, the CDR3 is TGCGCCAGCAGCCCCCCCGGACTAGCGGGAGAGACCCAGTACTTC. Translated: CASSPPGLAGETQYF. This chain links TRBV5-1 with TRBJ2-5; 11 bases fit TRBD2. Germline V lookup: CDR1 SGHRS, CDR2 YFSETQ. J gave up 4 bases and V 4 bases, and 6 bases lay outside the gene matches. The CDR3 covers 15 residues.

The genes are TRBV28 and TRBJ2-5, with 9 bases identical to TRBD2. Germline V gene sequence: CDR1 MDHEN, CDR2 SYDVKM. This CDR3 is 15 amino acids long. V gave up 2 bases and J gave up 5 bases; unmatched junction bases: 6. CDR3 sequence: CASSLTGLAVETQYF. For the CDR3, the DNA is TGTGCCAGCAGTTTAACGGGACTAGCCGTCGAGACCCAGTACTTC.

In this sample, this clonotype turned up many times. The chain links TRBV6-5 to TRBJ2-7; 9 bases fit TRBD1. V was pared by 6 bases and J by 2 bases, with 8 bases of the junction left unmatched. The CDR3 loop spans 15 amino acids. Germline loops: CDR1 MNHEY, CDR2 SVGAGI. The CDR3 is CASRTGTGSPYEQYF. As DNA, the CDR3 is TGTGCCAGCAGAACCGGGACAGGGAGTCCCTACGAGCAGTACTTC.

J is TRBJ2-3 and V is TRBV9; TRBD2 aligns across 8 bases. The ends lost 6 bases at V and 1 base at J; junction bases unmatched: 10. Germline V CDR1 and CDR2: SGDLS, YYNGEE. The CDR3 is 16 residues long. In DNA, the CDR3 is TGTGCCAGCAACCCCGGGGGGGACATCGGCACAGATACGCAGTATTTT. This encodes CASNPGGDIGTDTQYF.

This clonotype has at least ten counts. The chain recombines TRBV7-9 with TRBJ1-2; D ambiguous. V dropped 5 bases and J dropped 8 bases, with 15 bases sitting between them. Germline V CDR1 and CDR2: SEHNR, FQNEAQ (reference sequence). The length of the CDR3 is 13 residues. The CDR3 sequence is CASSVGRLEGYTF. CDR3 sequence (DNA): TGTGCCAGCAGCGTCGGGAGGCTTGAGGGCTACACCTTC.

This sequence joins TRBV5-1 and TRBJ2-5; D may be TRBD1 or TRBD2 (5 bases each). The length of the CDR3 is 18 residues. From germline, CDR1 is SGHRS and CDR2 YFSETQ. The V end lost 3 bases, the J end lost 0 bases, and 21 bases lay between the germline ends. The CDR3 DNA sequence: TGCGCCAGCAGCTCCTATGGGCCGGGACGGCTGTACCAAGAGACCCAGTACTTC. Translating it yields CASSSYGPGRLYQETQYF.

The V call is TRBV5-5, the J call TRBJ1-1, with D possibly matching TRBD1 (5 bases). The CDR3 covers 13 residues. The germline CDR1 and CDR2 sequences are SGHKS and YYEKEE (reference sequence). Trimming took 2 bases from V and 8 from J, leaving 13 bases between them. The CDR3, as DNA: TGTGCCAGCAGCTTCGGTAGGGGAGGGGAAGCTTTCTTT. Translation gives CASSFGRGGEAFF.

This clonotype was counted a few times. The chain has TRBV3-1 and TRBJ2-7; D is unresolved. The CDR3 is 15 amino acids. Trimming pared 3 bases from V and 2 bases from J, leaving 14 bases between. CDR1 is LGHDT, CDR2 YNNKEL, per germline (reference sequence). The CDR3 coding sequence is TGTGCCAGCAGCCAGGTCCCTATCCCCGCCTACGAGCAGTACTTC. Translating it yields CASSQVPIPAYEQYF.

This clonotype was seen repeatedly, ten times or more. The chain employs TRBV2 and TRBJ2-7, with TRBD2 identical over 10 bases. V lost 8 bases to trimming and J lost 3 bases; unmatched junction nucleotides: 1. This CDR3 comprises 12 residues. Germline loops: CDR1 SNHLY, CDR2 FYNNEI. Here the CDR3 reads CASGTSDYEQYF. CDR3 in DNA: TGTGCCAGCGGGACTAGCGACTACGAGCAGTACTTC.

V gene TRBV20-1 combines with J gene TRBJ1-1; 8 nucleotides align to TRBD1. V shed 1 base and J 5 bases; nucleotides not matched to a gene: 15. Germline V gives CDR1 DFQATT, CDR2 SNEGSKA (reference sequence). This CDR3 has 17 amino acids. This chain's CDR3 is CSARVIKRGRGQTEAFF. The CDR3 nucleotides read TGCAGTGCTAGAGTTATAAAGAGGGGCAGGGGGCAAACTGAAGCTTTCTTT.

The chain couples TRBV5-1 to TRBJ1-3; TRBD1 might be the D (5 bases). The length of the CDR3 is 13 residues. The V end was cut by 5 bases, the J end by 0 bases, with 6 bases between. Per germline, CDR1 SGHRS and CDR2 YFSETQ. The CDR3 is CASRGTSGNTIYF. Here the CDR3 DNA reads TGCGCCAGCAGAGGGACCTCTGGAAACACCATATATTTT.

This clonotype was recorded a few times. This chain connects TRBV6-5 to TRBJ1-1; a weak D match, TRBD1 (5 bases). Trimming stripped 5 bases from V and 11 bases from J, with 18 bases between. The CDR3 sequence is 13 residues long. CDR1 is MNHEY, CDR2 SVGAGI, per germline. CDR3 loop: CASSPRDRGRAFF. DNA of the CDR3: TGTGCCAGCAGTCCCCGGGACCGCGGGAGGGCTTTCTTT.

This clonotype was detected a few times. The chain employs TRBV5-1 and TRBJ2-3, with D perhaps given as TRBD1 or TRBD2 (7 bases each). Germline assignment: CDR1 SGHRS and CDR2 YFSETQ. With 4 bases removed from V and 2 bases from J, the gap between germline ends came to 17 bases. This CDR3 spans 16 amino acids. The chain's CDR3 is CASSPRGDSYTDTQYF. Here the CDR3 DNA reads TGCGCCAGCAGCCCCCGGGGGGACAGCTACACAGATACGCAGTATTTT.

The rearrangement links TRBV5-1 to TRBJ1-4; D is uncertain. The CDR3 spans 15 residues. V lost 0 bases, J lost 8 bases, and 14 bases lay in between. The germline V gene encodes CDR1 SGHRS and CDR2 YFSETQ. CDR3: CASSLASGIREKLFF. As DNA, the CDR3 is TGCGCCAGCAGCTTGGCTTCCGGGATCCGGGAAAAACTGTTTTTT. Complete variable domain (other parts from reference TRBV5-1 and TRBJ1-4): KAGVTQTPRYLIKTRGQQVTLSCSPISGHRSVSWYQQTPGQGLQFLFEYFSETQRNKGNFPGRFSGRQFSNSRSEMNVSTLELGDSALYLCASSLASGIREKLFFGSGTQLSVL.

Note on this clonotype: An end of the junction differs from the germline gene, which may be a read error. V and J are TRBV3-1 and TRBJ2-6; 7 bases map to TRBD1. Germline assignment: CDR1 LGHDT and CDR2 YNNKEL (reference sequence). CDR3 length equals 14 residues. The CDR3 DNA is TGTGCCAGCAGCCTTAATACAGGGGTCAACGTCCTGACTTTC. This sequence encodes CASSLNTGVNVLTF.

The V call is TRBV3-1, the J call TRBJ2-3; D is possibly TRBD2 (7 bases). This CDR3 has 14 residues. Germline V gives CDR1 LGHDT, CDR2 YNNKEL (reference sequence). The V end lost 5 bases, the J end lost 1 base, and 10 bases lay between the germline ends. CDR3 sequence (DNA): TGTGCCAGCAGCAAGGGGGGGGGCACAGATACGCAGTATTTT. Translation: CASSKGGGTDTQYF.

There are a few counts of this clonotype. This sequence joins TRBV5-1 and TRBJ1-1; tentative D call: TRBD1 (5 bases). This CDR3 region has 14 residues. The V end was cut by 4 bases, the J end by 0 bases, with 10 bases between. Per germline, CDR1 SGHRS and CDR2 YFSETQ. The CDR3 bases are TGCGCCAGCAGCGCCGGGACGCTGAACACTGAAGCTTTCTTT. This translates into CASSAGTLNTEAFF.